This TCR beta chain was recorded in a study of blood T cell repertoires in COVID-19. CDR1 is SGHNT and CDR2 is YYREEE in the germline V gene (reference sequence). The length of the CDR3 is 14 residues. The ends were cut back, 3 bases at V and 3 bases at J, with 9 bases in the middle. TCRdb's copy holds only in-frame clones and misses some; the assay was immunoSEQ multiplex PCR. Of some 240,000 clones in the sample, over 80% are singletons; the top ten hold 2.5% to 3.5%. The receptor was derived from a woman aged 40 to 50 who had been exposed to COVID-19. The rearrangement links TRBV5-4 to TRBJ1-4, with D possibly matching TRBD1 (5 bases). Sequenced material: PBMCs or T cells enriched from blood (not recorded which). The CDR3 sequence is CASSSREANEKLFF. In DNA form, the CDR3 reads TGTGCCAGCAGCTCCAGGGAAGCTAATGAAAAACTGTTTTTT.